The source of this T cell receptor (beta chain) is a study of T cell repertoires in cytomegalovirus infection. CDR3 size: 15 residues. Germline CDR1 is SGHDT and CDR2 is YYEEEE. TCRdb analysed the reads with MiXCR anew, one entry per CDR3 protein. The top ten hold about 2.8% of the sample, which has roughly 720,000 distinct CDR3 sequences, less than 40% seen once. Remarks on this clonotype: A read error may produce the germline difference seen at one junction end.

This chain joins TRBV5-6 and TRBJ2-5, with 9 bases identical to TRBD1. Sequenced input: PBMCs. The clonotype comes from a human donor in good health (CMV status not recorded). Some clones in this sample may be carry-over from other donors' samples. For the CDR3, the DNA is TGTGCCAGCAGCGGAACCGGGACAGGGAAAGAGATCCAGTACTTC. Translating it yields CASSGTGTGKEIQYF.